One and the same sample provided the 22 T cell receptor beta chains below, sequenced in a study of PD-1 blockade in classical Hodgkin lymphoma (dated by TCRdb to the early 2020s). This specimen's time point label, per the study, means: cycle 4 day 1 (C4D1), after 6 weeks of nivolumab. All trial patients had relapsed after autologous stem cell transplantation, with cohorts A, B and C differing in prior brentuximab vedotin exposure. Using a Miltenyi CD4+ T cell isolation kit, CD4+ T cells were purified from thawed PBMCs through magnetic negative selection. The library was made by the immunoSEQ multiplex PCR assay. Drawn from immuneACCESS, this table holds only the in-frame rearrangements with V and J called that TCRdb kept. Clones are partly lost; checked studies trace under half to an unresolved V gene and leave the rest unexplained. Across this sample there are 10,000 to 15,000 clones, with around 85% seen only once. Jointly, the top ten make up around 0.92% of the sample.

The material sequenced was CD4+ T cells from blood, taken before the fourth cycle of nivolumab. The receptor source for this set is a human donor with classical Hodgkin lymphoma.

The chain recombines TRBV4-3 with TRBJ2-1; TRBD2 might be the D (6 bases). The CDR3 sequence is 12 residues long. CDR1 is LGHNA and CDR2 is YSLEER in the germline V gene. V was clipped by 2 bases and J by 10 bases, with 9 bases between them. CDR3 coding DNA: TGCGCCAGCAGCCAAAGGGGAGGCGAGCAGTTCTTC. This translates into CASSQRGGEQFF.

The chain employs TRBV5-1 and TRBJ2-3, with TRBD1 matching 9 bases. Germline V gives CDR1 SGHRS, CDR2 YFSETQ. This CDR3 spans 16 amino acids. Unmatched junction bases numbered 9, after V lost 5 bases and J lost 2 bases. The DNA of the CDR3 is TGCGCCAGCAGTAAAAGGGACAGGGCTTACACAGATACGCAGTATTTT. Its translation is CASSKRDRAYTDTQYF. Full variable domain (remainder filled in from reference TRBV5-1 and TRBJ2-3): KAGVTQTPRYLIKTRGQQVTLSCSPISGHRSVSWYQQTPGQGLQFLFEYFSETQRNKGNFPGRFSGRQFSNSRSEMNVSTLELGDSALYLCASSKRDRAYTDTQYFGPGTRLTVL.

The chain couples TRBV5-8 to TRBJ1-5; D unresolved. Germline V gene data show CDR1 as SGHTS and CDR2 as YDEGEE. V lost 2 bases, J lost 4 bases, and 13 bases lay in between. This CDR3 region has 15 residues. The CDR3 sequence: CASSFGFTANQPQHF. CDR3 nucleotides: TGTGCCAGCAGCTTTGGCTTTACGGCAAATCAGCCCCAGCATTTT.

This clone has a single count. The rearrangement joins TRBV29-1 to TRBJ1-1; TRBD1 matches 10 bases. CDR1 is SQVTM and CDR2 is ANQGSEA in the germline V gene. This CDR3 has 18 residues. V trimming: 6 bases; J trimming: 2 bases; junction bases outside the gene matches: 18. The CDR3 DNA reads TGCAGCGTGGACCGACCGGGACAGGGGCCCCGACAAAACACTGAAGCTTTCTTT. Amino acid sequence: CSVDRPGQGPRQNTEAFF.

This clone was recorded only once. The V and J genes are TRBV25-1 and TRBJ1-6, with 8 bases fitting TRBD1. V was clipped by 2 bases and J by 7 bases; unmatched bases: 10. CDR3 length: 17 amino acids. Germline V lookup: CDR1 MGHDK, CDR2 SYGVNS. Here the CDR3 reads CASSETRGQGQNSPLHF. In DNA, the CDR3 is TGTGCCAGCAGTGAAACCAGAGGACAGGGTCAAAATTCACCCCTCCACTTT. The full variable domain, in which reference TRBV25-1 and TRBJ1-6 provide the parts outside the CDR3, is EADIYQTPRYLVIGTGKKITLECSQTMGHDKMYWYQQDPGMELHLIHYSYGVNSTEKGDLSSESTVSRIRTEHFPLTLESARPSHTSQYLCASSETRGQGQNSPLHFGNGTRLTVT.

The chain recombines TRBV6-4 with TRBJ2-7; 8 nucleotides agree with TRBD2. V shed 5 bases and J 3 bases; nucleotides not matched to a gene: 6. The CDR3 has 14 amino acids. Germline assignment: CDR1 MRHNA and CDR2 SNTAGT. CDR3 in amino acids: CASSLESGGYEQYF. Here the CDR3 DNA reads TGTGCCAGCAGTCTAGAGAGCGGGGGCTACGAGCAGTACTTC.

V is TRBV10-2 and J is TRBJ1-4; TRBD1 might be the D (6 bases). Trimming left V 4 bases short and J 8 bases short, with 8 bases between. The CDR3 loop spans 12 amino acids. Germline CDR1 is WSHSY and CDR2 is SAAADI. CDR3 protein: CASSVGGEKLFF. The DNA of the CDR3 is TGCGCCAGCAGTGTCGGGGGCGAAAAACTGTTTTTT.

The rearrangement joins TRBV29-1 to TRBJ2-1; D gene uncertain. The CDR3 covers 12 residues. CDR1 and CDR2 from the germline V gene are SQVTM and ANQGSEA. V lost 2 bases and J lost 14, with 16 bases in between. The CDR3 protein is CSVERPPGSEFF. In DNA, the CDR3 is TGCAGCGTTGAAAGACCACCCGGGTCGGAGTTCTTC.

The chain employs TRBV4-3 and TRBJ2-5; unclear D gene. Trimming shortened V by 3 bases and J by 1 base, and 6 bases separated the two germline ends. CDR1 is LGHNA, CDR2 YSLEER, per germline. The CDR3 spans 13 residues. Here the CDR3 reads CASSQGLQETQYF. The CDR3 DNA is TGCGCCAGCAGCCAGGGCCTCCAAGAGACCCAGTACTTC.

The table lists this clone with a count of one. The chain is built from TRBV5-6 and TRBJ2-7; TRBD1 aligns across 8 bases. With V trimmed by 5 bases and J by 3 bases, 13 bases remained unmatched. CDR1 and CDR2 from the germline V gene are SGHDT and YYEEEE. This CDR3 is built from 16 residues. CDR3 sequence (DNA): TGTGCCAGCAGTTCCCCCCGCCGACAGGGGATCTACGAGCAGTACTTC. Protein sequence: CASSSPRRQGIYEQYF.

This clone was observed a few times. CDR3 protein: CASKGPGTYGYTF. The CDR3 DNA sequence: TGTGCCAGTAAGGGGCCGGGGACTTATGGCTACACCTTC. The chain couples TRBV19 to TRBJ1-2, with D possibly TRBD1 on 5 matching bases. In germline, CDR1 is LNHDA, CDR2 SQIVND (reference sequence). The CDR3 spans 13 residues. V was clipped by 7 bases and J by 5 bases, with 14 bases between them.

This clone showed up just once. The rearrangement joins TRBV29-1 to TRBJ2-3; possible D gene TRBD2, 7 bases. Germline V gives CDR1 SQVTM, CDR2 ANQGSEA. Trimming removed 5 bases at V and 3 bases at J, with 24 bases between. The CDR3 spans 17 residues. This chain's CDR3 is CSVSRGRDYFFTDTQYF. In nucleotides, the CDR3 is TGCAGCGTTTCCAGGGGAAGGGACTACTTTTTTACAGATACGCAGTATTTT.

V and J are TRBV6-1 and TRBJ2-7; D assignment may be TRBD1 or TRBD2 (5 bases each). Trimming took 1 base from V and 4 from J, leaving 8 bases between them. Per germline, CDR1 MNHNS and CDR2 SASEGT. The CDR3 is 13 residues long. The CDR3 region is CASSEGGYYEQYF. As DNA, the CDR3 is TGTGCCAGCAGTGAAGGGGGGTATTACGAGCAGTACTTC.

The CDR3 nucleotides are TGTGCCAGCAGCGCGTACAGCGGGGACACCGGGGAGCTGTTTTTT. This encodes CASSAYSGDTGELFF. This chain joins TRBV9 and TRBJ2-2, with 7 bases lining up with TRBD2. Germline V lookup: CDR1 SGDLS, CDR2 YYNGEE. The CDR3 has 15 residues. V trimming: 3 bases; J trimming: 3 bases; junction bases outside the gene matches: 5.

The gene calls are TRBV5-1 and TRBJ1-2; 8 nucleotides line up with TRBD1. J gave up 1 base and V 1 base, and 3 bases lay outside the gene matches. Germline V gene lookup returns CDR1 SGHRS and CDR2 YFSETQ. There are 15 residues in the CDR3. The CDR3 loop reads CASSLSGGNNYGYTF. The CDR3 DNA reads as TGCGCCAGCAGCTTGTCAGGGGGCAATAACTATGGCTACACCTTC. Together with reference TRBV5-1 and TRBJ1-2, the CDR3 gives the full variable domain: KAGVTQTPRYLIKTRGQQVTLSCSPISGHRSVSWYQQTPGQGLQFLFEYFSETQRNKGNFPGRFSGRQFSNSRSEMNVSTLELGDSALYLCASSLSGGNNYGYTFGSGTRLTVV.

CDR3 sequence (DNA): TGTGCCAGCAGCTCTGGACTAGCGGGAGTGGGAGAGACCCAGTACTTC. It translates to CASSSGLAGVGETQYF. The chain has TRBV7-2 and TRBJ2-5; 13 bases are shared with TRBD2. Trimming at V came to 4 bases and at J to 4 bases, leaving 6 bases not matched to a gene. Germline assignment: CDR1 SGHTA and CDR2 FQGNSA. The CDR3 has 16 residues.

V gene TRBV5-1 combines with J gene TRBJ2-5, with a possible D match to TRBD1 (6 bases). Per the germline V gene, CDR1 is SGHRS and CDR2 is YFSETQ. V was clipped by 4 bases and J by 4 bases, with 11 bases between them. The CDR3 length is 13 residues. The CDR3 DNA is TGCGCCAGCAGCATCCAGGGGATAGAGACCCAGTACTTC. Translation: CASSIQGIETQYF.

This clone turned up a few times. V and J are TRBV7-9 and TRBJ1-4, with 8 bases fitting TRBD1. Germline assignment: CDR1 SEHNR and CDR2 FQNEAQ (reference sequence). This CDR3 is 15 amino acids long. V shed 0 bases and J 8 bases; nucleotides not matched to a gene: 5. The CDR3 spells CASSLARTGNEKLFF. CDR3 nucleotide sequence: TGTGCCAGCAGCTTAGCGAGGACAGGGAACGAAAAACTGTTTTTT.

The genes are TRBV7-2 and TRBJ2-7; no clear D gene. This CDR3 region has 11 residues. Trimming left V 2 bases short and J 5 bases short, with 4 bases between. The germline gives CDR1 SGHTA, CDR2 FQGNSA. The CDR3, as DNA: TGTGCCAGCAGCTTAACCGACGAGCAGTACTTC. It codes for CASSLTDEQYF.

The J gene is TRBJ2-3, the V gene TRBV9, with D unresolved. The CDR3 consists of 13 residues. V was clipped by 0 bases and J by 4 bases, with 6 bases between them. Germline CDR1 is SGDLS and CDR2 is YYNGEE. CDR3 nucleotides: TGTGCCAGCAGCGTAGTGGGCCCAGATACGCAGTATTTT. This gives the protein CASSVVGPDTQYF.

V and J are TRBV7-2 and TRBJ2-3; 9 nucleotides align to TRBD2. This CDR3 has 13 amino acids. CDR1 is SGHTA and CDR2 is FQGNSA in the germline V gene. With V trimmed by 4 bases and J by 7 bases, 3 bases remained unmatched. The CDR3 region is CASSSGLANTQYF. The CDR3, as DNA: TGTGCCAGCAGCTCCGGACTAGCGAATACGCAGTATTTT.

The gene calls are TRBV2 and TRBJ2-5; 8 bases line up with TRBD2. The CDR3 covers 15 residues. With 4 bases clipped from V and 5 bases from J, the junction kept 9 bases outside the gene matches. CDR1 SNHLY and CDR2 FYNNEI come from the germline V gene. The CDR3 nucleotides are TGTGCCAGCAGTGGGGACGGGAGGGCCGGGGAGACCCAGTACTTC. This translates into CASSGDGRAGETQYF.